One sample yielded the 29 T cell receptor beta chains listed below, sequenced in a study of cytomegalovirus exposure and HLA in healthy donors. Vbeta (60) and Jbeta (13) primers were used in the PCR. This table comes from immunoSEQ multiplex PCR, and its TCRdb copy is limited to in-frame clones, with some not included. The repertoire holds around 160,000 clones, with around 70% as singletons. The sequenced sample consisted of PBMCs. The receptor set was obtained from a man between 18 and 29 years old in good health and CMV-seropositive.

The chain uses TRBV5-4 and TRBJ2-2; 11 bases are a match to TRBD2. The V gene's germline CDR1 is SGHNT and CDR2 YYREEE (reference sequence). V was pared by 8 bases and J by 6 bases, with 9 bases of the junction left unmatched. The CDR3 extends over 15 amino acids. For the CDR3, the DNA is TGTGCCAGTAGCGGGGGGGCCCCGGGGGCCGGGGAGCTGTTTTTT. Amino acids: CASSGGAPGAGELFF.

The chain has TRBV6-1 and TRBJ2-1; TRBD2 agrees at 7 bases. CDR3 size: 17 residues. V lost 3 bases to trimming and J lost 1 base; unmatched junction nucleotides: 9. Germline V CDR1 and CDR2: MNHNS, SASEGT. CDR3 nucleotides: TGTGCCAGCAGTGAGTCCGTAGGAGCGGGGTCCTACAATGAGCAGTTCTTC. It codes for CASSESVGAGSYNEQFF.

The chain carries TRBV19 and TRBJ2-5, with D possibly matching TRBD2 (5 bases). There are 14 residues in the CDR3. Per germline, CDR1 LNHDA and CDR2 SQIVND (reference sequence). Trimming cost V 3 bases and J 5 bases, with 13 bases left between them. The CDR3: CASSIAGLVETQYF. The CDR3 nucleotides read TGTGCCAGTAGTATCGCCGGACTGGTGGAGACCCAGTACTTC.

This chain connects TRBV7-6 to TRBJ1-1; D not resolved. The CDR3 consists of 15 residues. The V gene's germline CDR1 is SGHVS and CDR2 FNYEAQ. Trimming cost V 0 bases and J 1 base, with 9 bases left between them. CDR3 DNA: TGTGCCAGCAGCTTAGCGGAGGTCTCGAACACTGAAGCTTTCTTT. This encodes CASSLAEVSNTEAFF.

J is TRBJ1-3 and V is TRBV5-4, with TRBD1 identical over 8 bases. V dropped 4 bases and J dropped 4; count of bases not matched to a gene: 10. The CDR3 extends over 16 amino acids. Germline V gene data show CDR1 as SGHNT and CDR2 as YYREEE (reference sequence). For the CDR3, the DNA is TGTGCCAGCAGCCTCTTCGGACAGGGCGAAGGAAACACCATATATTTT. This gives the protein CASSLFGQGEGNTIYF.

The genes are TRBV4-1 and TRBJ1-5; unclear D gene. The CDR3 is 19 amino acids. CDR1 and CDR2 (germline): MGHRA, YSYEKL. Between the trimmed V and J ends, which lost 1 base and 3 bases, there was a span of 22 bases. The CDR3 loop reads CASSQGLSGEGLANQPQHF. The CDR3 bases are TGCGCCAGCAGCCAAGGTCTTTCCGGCGAGGGCCTCGCCAATCAGCCCCAGCATTTT.

This clone appeared a few times. The chain couples TRBV28 to TRBJ2-7; D gene uncertain. The germline V and J ends were trimmed by 6 bases and 2 bases, with 14 bases remaining between them. The germline CDR1 and CDR2 sequences are MDHEN and SYDVKM. The CDR3 covers 14 residues. The CDR3, as DNA: TGTGCCAGCAGCAGTCCCGGCGGTCCCTACGAGCAGTACGTC. Amino acids: CASSSPGGPYEQYV.

The chain recombines TRBV7-2 with TRBJ2-3; 9 nucleotides align to TRBD1. In germline, CDR1 is SGHTA, CDR2 FQGNSA. This CDR3 has 15 residues. The V and J ends lost 1 base and 6 bases, in that order; junction bases with no gene match: 5. CDR3 protein: CASSLVTGGSDTQYF. Here the CDR3 DNA reads TGTGCCAGCAGCTTAGTAACAGGGGGCAGCGATACGCAGTATTTT.

V is TRBV7-2 and J is TRBJ2-1, with 8 bases fitting TRBD2. Germline-derived CDR1 and CDR2 are SGHTA and FQGNSA. Unmatched junction bases numbered 9, after V lost 2 bases and J lost 3 bases. The CDR3 contains 17 residues. In nucleotides, the CDR3 is TGTGCCAGCAGCTTAAATGGACTAGCTTGGAACTACAATGAGCAGTTCTTC. Translated: CASSLNGLAWNYNEQFF. Together with reference TRBV7-2 and TRBJ2-1, the CDR3 gives the full variable domain: GAGVSQSPSNKVTEKGKDVELRCDPISGHTALYWYRQSLGQGLEFLIYFQGNSAPDKSGLPSDRFSAERTGGSVSTLTIQRTQQEDSAVYLCASSLNGLAWNYNEQFFGPGTRLTVL.

The chain employs TRBV7-9 and TRBJ1-3, with D hard to call. Germline V lookup: CDR1 SEHNR, CDR2 FQNEAQ (reference sequence). CDR3 length: 15 amino acids. The ends were cut back, 1 base at V and 2 bases at J, with 9 bases in the middle. CDR3 DNA sequence: TGTGCCAGCAGCTTAGGGGCAGGCACTGGAAACACCATATATTTT. Amino acids: CASSLGAGTGNTIYF.

The table lists this clone with a few counts. The chain combines TRBV19 with TRBJ1-1; 7 bases map to TRBD1. The CDR3 spans 14 residues. Germline values: CDR1 LNHDA, CDR2 SQIVND (reference sequence). The V segment lost 5 bases and the J segment 7 bases; nucleotides outside the gene matches: 10. CDR3 bases: TGTGCCAGTAGTCCCCAGGGGGGACTGGATGAAGCTTTCTTT. It encodes CASSPQGGLDEAFF.

J is TRBJ2-3 and V is TRBV5-1, with TRBD2 matching over 12 bases. CDR3 length: 17 amino acids. The J segment lost 0 bases and the V segment lost 0 bases, leaving 2 bases of the junction unmatched. Germline CDR1 is SGHRS and CDR2 is YFSETQ. CDR3 nucleotides: TGCGCCAGCAGCTTGGGACTAGCGGGAGCTAGCACAGATACGCAGTATTTT. Translating it yields CASSLGLAGASTDTQYF.

This rearrangement joins TRBV7-8 to TRBJ2-1; 9 nucleotides match TRBD1. The length of the CDR3 is 14 residues. V shed 4 bases, J shed 5 bases, and the junction held 3 bases outside the gene matches. Germline CDR1 reads SGHVS; CDR2 reads FQNEAQ. This CDR3 reads CASSSGTGHNEQFF. Written as DNA, the CDR3 is TGTGCCAGCAGCTCCGGGACAGGGCACAATGAGCAGTTCTTC.

This rearrangement joins TRBV5-4 to TRBJ1-2; the match to TRBD1 covers 9 bases. Germline V gives CDR1 SGHNT, CDR2 YYREEE (reference sequence). The junction had 6 bases not matched to a gene; V was cut back by 0 bases and J by 6 bases. This CDR3 has 15 residues. For the CDR3, the DNA is TGTGCCAGCAGCTTGGAAGGGACAGGGATGCATGGCTACACCTTC. Its protein is CASSLEGTGMHGYTF.

The chain uses TRBV13 and TRBJ1-2, with D unresolved. The CDR3 is 13 residues long. V was cut by 3 bases and J by 8 bases, with 13 bases left in between. Germline CDR1 is PRHDT and CDR2 is FYEKMQ (reference sequence). The CDR3 reads CASSLGPSEGYTF. CDR3 DNA: TGTGCCAGCAGCTTGGGCCCCTCAGAGGGCTACACCTTC. The whole variable domain, filled in from reference TRBV13 and TRBJ1-2, reads AAGVIQSPRHLIKEKRETATLKCYPIPRHDTVYWYQQGPGQDPQFLISFYEKMQSDKGSIPDRFSAQQFSDYHSELNMSSLELGDSALYFCASSLGPSEGYTFGSGTRLTVV.

The chain is built from TRBV6-5 and TRBJ1-6, with a weak D call TRBD1 (5 bases). Deletions cut 0 bases from V and 10 bases from J, with 16 bases between. Germline V lookup: CDR1 MNHEY, CDR2 SVGAGI. This CDR3 has 16 amino acids. The CDR3: CASSYSRMGGGSPLHF. The CDR3 nucleotides are TGTGCCAGCAGTTACTCGAGGATGGGGGGTGGATCACCCCTCCACTTT.

The chain links TRBV6-5 to TRBJ1-2, with 9 bases aligning to TRBD1. J was trimmed by 4 bases and V by 5 bases; bases with no gene match: 8. CDR3 length: 15 amino acids. Per germline, CDR1 MNHEY and CDR2 SVGAGI. The CDR3 nucleotides read TGTGCCAGCAGTATCACAGGGGGCGAAACCTATGGCTACACCTTC. This encodes CASSITGGETYGYTF.

The rearrangement uses TRBV5-4 and TRBJ2-3; TRBD2 might be the D (6 bases). CDR1 is SGHNT and CDR2 is YYREEE in the germline V gene (reference sequence). Trimming shortened V by 0 bases and J by 3 bases, and 8 bases separated the two germline ends. The CDR3 length is 14 residues. The CDR3 DNA sequence: TGTGCCAGCAGCTTGGCCGGGGGAACAGATACGCAGTATTTT. Translating gives CASSLAGGTDTQYF.

The V call is TRBV19, the J call TRBJ1-1, with 8 bases identical to TRBD1. Germline CDR1 is LNHDA and CDR2 is SQIVND (reference sequence). The ends lost 6 bases at V and 1 base at J; junction bases unmatched: 7. The CDR3 runs to 15 residues. CDR3 nucleotide sequence: TGTGCCAGTAGCACGGACAGGGTGACGAACACTGAAGCTTTCTTT. Amino acid sequence: CASSTDRVTNTEAFF.

The V call is TRBV5-6, the J call TRBJ1-4, with D tentatively TRBD1 (6 bases). V was clipped by 0 bases and J by 8 bases, with 26 bases between them. Germline loops: CDR1 SGHDT, CDR2 YYEEEE. The CDR3 contains 19 residues. The CDR3 DNA reads TGTGCCAGCAGCTTGGGAATAGTGGACGACCAGGGGTTCGGGGAAAAACTGTTTTTT. As protein: CASSLGIVDDQGFGEKLFF.

This clone was seen more than once but under ten times. The chain joins TRBV5-1 to TRBJ1-4; 7 positions agree with TRBD1. The germline gives CDR1 SGHRS, CDR2 YFSETQ. After removal of 4 bases from V and 0 bases from J, the junction contained 9 bases not matched to a gene. The CDR3 has 17 amino acids. The DNA of the CDR3 is TGCGCCAGCAGCCTAGGGACAGAACCCGCAACTAATGAAAAACTGTTTTTT. Its protein product is CASSLGTEPATNEKLFF.

The sample holds one count of this clone. The rearrangement uses TRBV7-6 and TRBJ2-1; the match to TRBD2 covers 9 bases. V was pared by 5 bases and J by 6 bases, with 8 bases of the junction left unmatched. Germline values: CDR1 SGHVS, CDR2 FNYEAQ. CDR3 length equals 15 residues. The CDR3 loop is CASSLVAGVSNEQFF. In DNA form, the CDR3 reads TGTGCCAGCAGCCTTGTAGCGGGAGTGAGCAATGAGCAGTTCTTC.

This chain uses TRBV29-1 with TRBJ1-1, with TRBD1 identical over 8 bases. V lost 4 bases to trimming and J lost 8 bases; unmatched junction nucleotides: 3. The CDR3 is made up of 11 amino acids. The germline gives CDR1 SQVTM, CDR2 ANQGSEA. The CDR3, as DNA: TGCAGCGTTGTAAGGGACAGGGAAGCTTTCTTT. Its translation is CSVVRDREAFF.

There are a few counts of this clone. The chain links TRBV6-1 to TRBJ2-1; possibly TRBD1 for D (6 bases). Germline lookup yields CDR1 MNHNS and CDR2 SASEGT. V was cut by 5 bases and J by 2 bases, with 13 bases left in between. The CDR3 has 15 amino acids. The CDR3 region is CASSHRDTTYNEQFF. The CDR3 coding sequence is TGTGCCAGCAGTCACCGGGACACTACCTACAATGAGCAGTTCTTC.

This clone was recorded once. The V and J genes are TRBV27 and TRBJ1-5; TRBD1 matches 7 bases. This CDR3 has 14 residues. Germline V CDR1 and CDR2: MNHEY, SMNVEV (reference sequence). V was clipped by 4 bases and J by 7 bases; unmatched bases: 7. CDR3 region: CASSYTGEHQPQHF. DNA of the CDR3: TGTGCCAGCAGTTATACAGGGGAGCACCAGCCCCAGCATTTT.

This clone came up once. This rearrangement joins TRBV29-1 to TRBJ2-7; 10 positions agree with TRBD2. The V segment lost 1 base and the J segment 2 bases; nucleotides outside the gene matches: 2. CDR3 size: 14 residues. Looked up from germline, CDR1 is SQVTM and CDR2 is ANQGSEA. The CDR3 coding sequence is TGCAGCGTTGAAGGGACTAGCGGACCCTACGAGCAGTACGTC. Encoded protein: CSVEGTSGPYEQYV.

Notes on this clone: At one boundary the junction diverges from the germline segment, which might be a read error. This chain links TRBV5-6 with TRBJ2-1; 8 bases fit TRBD2. The germline V gene encodes CDR1 SGHDT and CDR2 YYEEEE. The CDR3 loop spans 15 amino acids. CDR3 residues: CVSSWEREWANEQFF. CDR3 nucleotide sequence: TGTGTCAGCAGCTGGGAGCGGGAGTGGGCCAATGAGCAGTTCTTC.

The genes are TRBV29-1 and TRBJ2-1, with 7 nucleotides matching TRBD1. Germline lookup yields CDR1 SQVTM and CDR2 ANQGSEA. This CDR3 comprises 12 residues. The V and J ends lost 4 bases and 4 bases, in that order; junction bases with no gene match: 1. DNA for the CDR3: TGCAGCGTTGGACAGGGTTACAATGAGCAGTTCTTC. It translates to CSVGQGYNEQFF.

The chain employs TRBV15 and TRBJ1-2; 7 bases fit TRBD1. CDR1 and CDR2 (germline): LNHNV, YYDKDF (reference sequence). This CDR3 is built from 15 residues. The V and J ends lost 3 bases and 6 bases, in that order; junction bases with no gene match: 10. The CDR3 loop reads CATSSSPGQVDGYTF. The DNA for the CDR3 is TGTGCCACCAGCAGCTCCCCTGGACAGGTAGATGGCTACACCTTC.